This T cell receptor (beta chain) was profiled in a study of control samples from healthy donors and cancer patients. TCRdb's table, derived via immunoSEQ multiplex PCR, lists solely in-frame clones and lacks some. Counted here are fewer than 200,000 clones, over 85% occurring once; the ten biggest clones make up 1.3% to 1.5%. CDR3 length: 14 amino acids. Unmatched junction bases numbered 10, after V lost 6 bases and J lost 6 bases. In germline, CDR1 is KGHSH, CDR2 LQKENI. The TCR originated in a man under 40 in good health. The sequenced sample consisted of blood. V is TRBV18 and J is TRBJ2-7; 8 positions match TRBD1. CDR3 in amino acids: CASSQGQGGGEQYF. CDR3 coding DNA: TGTGCCAGCTCCCAAGGACAGGGAGGAGGCGAGCAGTACTTC.